These 27 T cell receptor beta chains were all obtained from the same sample, sequenced in a study of cytomegalovirus exposure and HLA in healthy donors. Produced via immunoSEQ multiplex PCR; TCRdb's table is partial and in-frame only. The top ten clones hold under 3% of a sample with more than 50,000 clones, about 95% of them seen once. The sample taken for sequencing was PBMCs. These receptors all come from a young man in good health and CMV-seronegative.

CDR3 in DNA: TGTGCCAGCAGCTTCGAGGGAGGCTACACCTTC. Translation: CASSFEGGYTF. The V and J genes are TRBV7-9 and TRBJ1-2; D is unresolved. From germline, CDR1 is SEHNR and CDR2 FQNEAQ (reference sequence). The V end lost 3 bases, the J end lost 8 bases, and 7 bases lay between the germline ends. CDR3 length: 11 residues.

This chain uses TRBV5-1 with TRBJ1-2; maybe TRBD1 (6 bases). Trimming left V 4 bases short and J 10 bases short, with 20 bases between. The V gene's germline CDR1 is SGHRS and CDR2 YFSETQ. CDR3 size: 14 residues. CDR3 bases: TGCGCCAGCAGCAAGGCGGACAGCCTTAATGACTACACCTTC. Amino acid sequence: CASSKADSLNDYTF.

V and J are TRBV6-1 and TRBJ2-2, with a possible D match to TRBD1 (7 bases). The V and J ends lost 4 bases and 5 bases respectively, with 17 bases between them. CDR1 and CDR2 (germline): MNHNS, SASEGT. The CDR3 consists of 16 residues. The CDR3 DNA is TGTGCCAGCAGTGGCCGGAGGGGGCTAATAACCGGGGAGCTGTTTTTT. Translated, it gives CASSGRRGLITGELFF.

The chain is built from TRBV19 and TRBJ1-5; 8 bases align to TRBD1. Trimming took 5 bases from V and 6 from J; bases not matched to a gene: 15. CDR3 length equals 17 residues. Germline CDR1 and CDR2: LNHDA and SQIVND (reference sequence). CDR3 DNA sequence: TGTGCCAGTAGTTTCGGCAGGGGGCCCTTATTCGCTCAGCCCCAGCATTTT. Protein: CASSFGRGPLFAQPQHF.

The chain combines TRBV6-5 with TRBJ1-2; D not resolved. The CDR3 totals 12 residues. The V and J ends lost 6 bases and 0 bases respectively, with 5 bases between them. Germline CDR1 is MNHEY and CDR2 is SVGAGI. The CDR3 region has the DNA TGTGCCAGCAGCGACACTAACTATGGCTACACCTTC. It codes for CASSDTNYGYTF.

The chain joins TRBV6-1 to TRBJ1-2; D is unclear. The CDR3 sequence is 13 residues long. The germline gives CDR1 MNHNS, CDR2 SASEGT. V lost 2 bases and J 5 bases, leaving 9 bases between the germline ends. The CDR3 reads CASSEPGGYGYTF. CDR3 bases: TGTGCCAGCAGTGAACCGGGCGGGTATGGCTACACCTTC.

This clone was counted between two and nine times. This rearrangement joins TRBV7-8 to TRBJ1-1; TRBD1 is a possible D gene (5 bases). Trimming cost V 7 bases and J 0 bases, with 21 bases left between them. CDR3 length: 17 residues. Germline assignment: CDR1 SGHVS and CDR2 FQNEAQ. The CDR3 DNA reads as TGTGCCAGCAACGGACCCCCTGGCAGGGCGGTGAACACTGAAGCTTTCTTT. Translating gives CASNGPPGRAVNTEAFF.

The chain recombines TRBV13 with TRBJ1-4, with no clear D. The V and J ends lost 6 bases and 0 bases respectively, with 8 bases between them. This CDR3 has 14 amino acids. The germline V gene has CDR1 PRHDT and CDR2 FYEKMQ (reference sequence). The CDR3 DNA follows: TGTGCCAGCAGATCGGGGACAACTAATGAAAAACTGTTTTTT. Protein sequence: CASRSGTTNEKLFF.

This clone was detected once. The rearrangement uses TRBV25-1 and TRBJ2-7, with 10 positions matching TRBD2. The germline gives CDR1 MGHDK, CDR2 SYGVNS. V shed 2 bases, J shed 3 bases, and the junction held 4 bases outside the gene matches. The CDR3 extends over 15 amino acids. CDR3 DNA: TGTGCCAGCAGTGAACAGGCTAGCGGGAGCTACGAGCAGTACTTC. Translating it yields CASSEQASGSYEQYF.

The chain couples TRBV30 to TRBJ2-2, with 7 bases lining up with TRBD2. Germline lookup yields CDR1 GTSNPN and CDR2 SVGIG (reference sequence). The CDR3 runs 15 residues. The V gene end was trimmed by 2 bases and the J gene end by 7 bases; junction bases not matched to a gene: 10. The CDR3 DNA follows: TGTGCCTGGAGTCGACCGGCGGGAGCCAGCGGGGAGCTGTTTTTT. Its translation: CAWSRPAGASGELFF.

CDR3 sequence reads: CASSEGQGDTEAFF. As DNA, the CDR3 is TGTGCCAGCAGCGAGGGACAGGGGGACACTGAAGCTTTCTTT. The rearrangement uses TRBV9 and TRBJ1-1, with 11 bases matching TRBD1. CDR1 is SGDLS, CDR2 YYNGEE, per germline. J lost 3 bases, V lost 3 bases, and 1 base had no gene match. The CDR3 is made up of 14 amino acids.

V usage is TRBV10-2 and J usage is TRBJ2-2, with TRBD1 matching 7 bases. The J segment lost 10 bases and the V segment lost 2 bases, leaving 16 bases of the junction unmatched. CDR3 size: 17 residues. Looked up from germline, CDR1 is WSHSY and CDR2 is SAAADI. The CDR3 loop reads CASSEGVSGTVGEELFF. The CDR3 coding sequence is TGCGCCAGCAGTGAGGGGGTGTCGGGGACAGTGGGAGAGGAGCTGTTTTTT.

This chain connects TRBV5-1 to TRBJ2-2, with 8 positions matching TRBD1. Germline values: CDR1 SGHRS, CDR2 YFSETQ. The CDR3 is made up of 16 amino acids. V lost 4 bases to trimming and J lost 4 bases; unmatched junction nucleotides: 9. In DNA form, the CDR3 reads TGCGCCAGCAGCCCACCGACAGGGGTAGGCACCGGGGAGCTGTTTTTT. Translation: CASSPPTGVGTGELFF.

This sequence joins TRBV29-1 and TRBJ1-1; D gene uncertain. V was cut by 6 bases and J by 4 bases, with 9 bases left in between. The CDR3 has 11 amino acids. CDR1 is SQVTM, CDR2 ANQGSEA, per germline. CDR3: CSVGRATEAFF. The CDR3 DNA reads as TGCAGCGTGGGGAGGGCCACTGAAGCTTTCTTT.

This clone occurred a few times. The chain has TRBV6-1 and TRBJ1-5, with 9 bases that match TRBD1. V lost 1 base and J lost 5; bases outside the gene matches: 6. CDR1 MNHNS and CDR2 SASEGT come from the germline V gene. The CDR3 is 16 amino acids. In nucleotides, the CDR3 is TGTGCCAGCAGTGAAGTCTTGACAGGGGGGTATCAGCCCCAGCATTTT. It encodes CASSEVLTGGYQPQHF.

This clone came up once. The CDR3 DNA reads as TGTGCCAGTAGTATAACGGGCCGGCGGACAGGAGGTGAGAAGACCCAGTACTTC. It yields the protein CASSITGRRTGGEKTQYF. V and J are TRBV19 and TRBJ2-5, with 7 bases matching TRBD1. The germline CDR1 and CDR2 sequences are LNHDA and SQIVND (reference sequence). After removal of 2 bases from V and 6 bases from J, the junction contained 18 bases not matched to a gene. The CDR3 extends over 18 amino acids.

This rearrangement joins TRBV7-9 to TRBJ2-1; TRBD2 is a possible D gene (5 bases). Trimming pared 1 base from V and 5 bases from J, leaving 9 bases between. Germline loops: CDR1 SEHNR, CDR2 FQNEAQ (reference sequence). The CDR3 length is 14 residues. CDR3 DNA: TGTGCCAGCAGCTTAGGACCGGGAAACAATGAGCAGTTCTTC. Translated, it gives CASSLGPGNNEQFF.

The rearrangement joins TRBV28 to TRBJ1-2, with a possible D match to TRBD1 (6 bases). Germline assignment: CDR1 MDHEN and CDR2 SYDVKM. This CDR3 comprises 12 residues. With 5 bases removed from V and 5 bases from J, the gap between germline ends came to 9 bases. Here the CDR3 DNA reads TGTGCCAGCAGTGAGACAGGTTATGGCTACACCTTC. This sequence encodes CASSETGYGYTF.

The V call is TRBV6-5, the J call TRBJ1-1; no firm D call. The V gene lost 6 bases and the J gene lost 1 base, with 9 bases spanning the gap. Germline assignment: CDR1 MNHEY and CDR2 SVGAGI. The CDR3 is made up of 13 amino acids. The CDR3 loop reads CASRANRNTEAFF. CDR3 nucleotide sequence: TGTGCCAGCAGGGCCAACAGGAACACTGAAGCTTTCTTT.

The chain uses TRBV2 and TRBJ1-2; a weak D match, TRBD1 (6 bases). Germline V gene data show CDR1 as SNHLY and CDR2 as FYNNEI. V lost 8 bases to trimming and J lost 4 bases, with 23 bases between them. The CDR3 has 16 amino acids. CDR3 nucleotide sequence: TGTGCCAGCTGGGATTCGACGGGGGGGCGCGCCTATGGCTACACCTTC. Encoded protein: CASWDSTGGRAYGYTF. Full variable domain (rest looked up from reference TRBV2 and TRBJ1-2): EPEVTQTPSHQVTQMGQEVILRCVPISNHLYFYWYRQILGQKVEFLVSFYNNEISEKSEIFDDQFSVERPDGSNFTLKIRSTKLEDSAMYFCASWDSTGGRAYGYTFGSGTRLTVV.

This clone was detected only once. The V call is TRBV11-2, the J call TRBJ2-2; D may be TRBD2 (5 bases). CDR1 SGHAT and CDR2 FQNNGV come from the germline V gene. This CDR3 is 15 amino acids long. Trimming cost V 6 bases and J 7 bases, with 18 bases left between them. The CDR3 DNA reads TGTGCCAGCAGGACAAGCGGTGGCCGGGGCGGGGAGCTGTTTTTT. Its translation is CASRTSGGRGGELFF.

This chain uses TRBV18 with TRBJ2-7; TRBD1 aligns across 10 bases. The CDR3 loop spans 16 amino acids. Germline V CDR1 and CDR2: KGHSH, LQKENI. The V and J ends lost 3 bases and 3 bases, in that order; junction bases with no gene match: 8. CDR3 sequence: CASSPFGQGVLYEQYF. CDR3 nucleotides: TGTGCCAGCTCACCCTTCGGACAGGGGGTTCTCTACGAGCAGTACTTC. Drawing the rest from reference TRBV18 and TRBJ2-7, the complete variable domain is NAGVMQNPRHLVRRRGQEARLRCSPMKGHSHVYWYRQLPEEGLKFMVYLQKENIIDESGMPKERFSAEFPKEGPSILRIQQVVRGDSAAYFCASSPFGQGVLYEQYFGPGTRLTVT.

The chain links TRBV6-5 to TRBJ2-7, with D possibly matching TRBD2 (6 bases). CDR3 length: 14 amino acids. Per germline, CDR1 MNHEY and CDR2 SVGAGI. Trimming removed 5 bases from V and 8 bases from J, with 19 bases in between. The CDR3 DNA is TGTGCCAGCAGTACCTCCCCCGGAGGGGTACAGCAGTACTTC. It specifies CASSTSPGGVQQYF.

The gene calls are TRBV6-6 and TRBJ2-3, with 7 positions matching TRBD2. Looked up from germline, CDR1 is MNHNY and CDR2 is SVGAGI (reference sequence). The CDR3 is made up of 12 amino acids. V shed 8 bases, J shed 4 bases, and the junction held 3 bases outside the gene matches. In DNA, the CDR3 is TGTGCCAGCGGTGGACTAGCAGATACGCAGTATTTT. This codes for CASGGLADTQYF.

This sequence joins TRBV14 and TRBJ1-1; unclear D gene. The CDR3 runs 13 residues. Trimming removed 5 bases from V and 6 bases from J, with 13 bases in between. Germline V gene sequence: CDR1 SGHDN, CDR2 FVKESK. This chain's CDR3 is CASSYWTGAEAFF. CDR3 DNA sequence: TGTGCCAGCAGCTATTGGACGGGAGCTGAAGCTTTCTTT.

The rearrangement joins TRBV4-2 to TRBJ2-2, with 8 bases that match TRBD2. The CDR3 consists of 17 residues. CDR1 is LGHNA and CDR2 is YNFKEQ in the germline V gene. V lost 1 base, J lost 0 bases, and 4 bases stayed unmatched. CDR3 in amino acids: CASSQVLGLANTGELFF. The DNA for the CDR3 is TGTGCCAGCAGCCAAGTTTTGGGACTAGCGAACACCGGGGAGCTGTTTTTT.

The gene calls are TRBV28 and TRBJ1-2, with TRBD1 as a possible D gene (6 bases). This CDR3 has 17 residues. Between the trimmed V and J ends, which lost 4 bases and 4 bases, there was a span of 22 bases. The germline gives CDR1 MDHEN, CDR2 SYDVKM. The DNA of the CDR3 is TGTGCCAGCAGTTGCGCTCTTTACAGGGTAGCTTGCTATGGCTACACCTTC. Protein product: CASSCALYRVACYGYTF.